This T cell receptor beta chain was captured in a study of blood T cell repertoires in COVID-19. Sequencing used immunoSEQ multiplex PCR; TCRdb keeps in-frame clones, though not all of them. The profile shows about 88,000 clones, about 85% of them singletons. This CDR3 has 15 residues. The germline gives CDR1 LGHDT, CDR2 YNNKEL (reference sequence). With 2 bases clipped from V and 10 bases from J, the junction kept 13 bases outside the gene matches. The chain uses TRBV3-1 (or the pseudogene TRBV3-2) and TRBJ1-1, with 7 bases fitting TRBD1. The clonotype comes from a woman between 65 and 79 years old with acute or convalescent COVID-19. Sequenced sample: peripheral blood. In nucleotides, the CDR3 is TGTGCCAGCAGCCAATCTGACAGGGCTGAGCCCATAGCTTTCTTT. It translates to CASSQSDRAEPIAFF.